This T cell receptor (beta chain) originates from a study of T-cell memory formation after mild COVID-19. Trimming removed 6 bases from V and 6 bases from J; junction bases left unmatched: 8. The CDR3 sequence is 15 residues long. Germline V gene lookup returns CDR1 ENHRY and CDR2 SYGVKD. MiXCR, applied by TCRdb to the 5' RACE reads, yields one record per CDR3 protein. The data show about 210,000 distinct CDR3 sequences, more than 25% seen once. Material for sequencing was PBMCs or a T cell subset sorted from them (not recorded which). This rearrangement joins TRBV10-3 to TRBJ2-5; the match to TRBD2 covers 12 bases. This TCR came from an adult woman who had mild COVID-19 (a few samples of this study predate the infection). Cell type and time point are not known. CDR3 amino acids: CAISGLAGGPQTQYF. Written as DNA, the CDR3 is TGTGCCATCAGCGGTCTAGCGGGGGGGCCGCAGACCCAGTACTTC.